This TCR beta chain comes out of a study of blood T cell repertoires in COVID-19. Looking at the study overall: The United States, Italy and Spain supplied acute and convalescent COVID-19 samples.

V shed 4 bases and J 0 bases; nucleotides not matched to a gene: 10. CDR1 KGHDR and CDR2 SFDVKD come from the germline V gene. The CDR3 has 17 amino acids. Assay used: immunoSEQ multiplex PCR; TCRdb lists only in-frame clones, some missing. The repertoire holds 100,000 or so clones, with 69% as singletons. Sequenced: peripheral blood. The sequence was collected from a man aged 80 or over with acute or convalescent COVID-19. The chain has TRBV24-1 and TRBJ2-5; TRBD1 aligns across 7 bases. CDR3 bases: TGTGCCACCAGTGAACCCGGGACAGTTGTGAACCAAGAGACCCAGTACTTC. Protein: CATSEPGTVVNQETQYF.